This entry concerns a single T cell receptor beta chain. Antigen: not known. At one boundary the junction diverges from the germline segment, which might be a read error. The investigators made TCR beta cDNA from roughly 460 ng total RNA, using a constant-region primer. Slightly modified ARM-PCR, run as three nested multiplex PCR rounds, produced the TCR beta libraries. The first two PCR rounds used TRBV1-TRBV30 primers with a Cbeta primer, roughly 10 cycles each. A single record per CDR3 protein comes from TCRdb applying MiXCR to the multiplex PCR reads. The table shows roughly 200,000 distinct CDR3 sequences, with approximately 86% occurring only once. The sample is drawn from a study of tumor-infiltrating lymphocytes in primary liver carcinoma. The wider study: There were roughly 3.5 to 7.13 million productive TCRbeta reads per sample, a yield similar across tissue types.

Starting material for RNA and DNA co-extraction consisted of about 17-31 mg of unsorted bulk tissue. Germline loops: CDR1 LGHNA, CDR2 YNFKEQ. CDR3 length: 16 residues. Study-wide points: Tumors reached a significantly greater top-250-clone fraction than blood did (p = 0.039).

This sequence joins TRBV4-2 and TRBJ2-1; D perhaps matches TRBD2 (7 bases). Specimen: tumor tissue from primary liver carcinoma. The TCR sequence derives from a man aged 35-49 years with primary liver carcinoma and hepatitis B virus infection. The chain's CDR3 is CASSQTTSERDNEQIF. The CDR3 coding sequence is TGTGCCAGCAGCCAGACTACTAGCGAGAGGGACAATGAGCAGATCTTC.